Below, 21 T cell receptor beta chains from the same sample are listed, as sequenced in a study of blood T cell repertoires in COVID-19 (TCRdb year 2020). Library prep was done by the immunoSEQ multiplex PCR assay. TCRdb stores this immuneACCESS table with in-frame sequences only. Part of the clones is absent; in the studies checked, under half of the shortfall reflects unresolved V genes, and no reason is known for the rest. Across this sample there are a few hundred thousand clones, with about nine tenths seen only once. The ten most abundant clones make up around 12% of the sample. What was sequenced was peripheral blood. The receptors stem from a woman in her forties or fifties with COVID-19, enrolled during active disease.

This sequence joins TRBV7-2 and TRBJ1-2; the D gene is possibly TRBD1 (5 bases). V was clipped by 1 base and J by 7 bases, with 16 bases between them. CDR3 length: 15 residues. The germline gives CDR1 SGHTA, CDR2 FQGNSA. CDR3 bases: TGTGCCAGCAGCTTAGTTGCTGGGGCGGGGGTTGGCTACACCTTC. It specifies CASSLVAGAGVGYTF.

V usage is TRBV2 and J usage is TRBJ1-2; no definite D call. The germline V gene encodes CDR1 SNHLY and CDR2 FYNNEI. This CDR3 has 15 amino acids. V gave up 4 bases and J gave up 5 bases, with 17 bases separating them. The DNA of the CDR3 is TGTGCCAGCAGTGTAGGTGGAGAACATCCTTATGGCTACACCTTC. Residues: CASSVGGEHPYGYTF.

The V and J genes are TRBV4-2 and TRBJ2-1; TRBD2 aligns across 11 bases. V shed 5 bases and J 5 bases; nucleotides not matched to a gene: 8. The CDR3 totals 16 residues. The germline V gene has CDR1 LGHNA and CDR2 YNFKEQ. CDR3 region: CASSSWTSGSHNEQFF. For the CDR3, the DNA is TGTGCCAGCAGCTCATGGACTAGCGGGTCCCACAATGAGCAGTTCTTC.

This chain connects TRBV6-6 to TRBJ2-7; tentatively, D is TRBD1 (6 bases). Germline V lookup: CDR1 MNHNY, CDR2 SVGAGI (reference sequence). V was shortened by 8 bases and J by 3 bases, with 20 bases between the two germline ends. The CDR3 has 15 residues. This chain's CDR3 is CASGYRIGQNYEQYF. CDR3 DNA sequence: TGTGCCAGCGGCTATCGTATTGGACAGAACTACGAGCAGTACTTC.

CDR3 sequence reads: CASSERGQGNTQPQHF. The CDR3 DNA follows: TGTGCCAGCAGTGAGAGGGGGCAGGGTAATACTCAGCCCCAGCATTTT. The chain has TRBV2 and TRBJ1-5; TRBD1 matches at 7 bases. Germline CDR1 is SNHLY and CDR2 is FYNNEI. Germline trimming cut 3 bases from V and 6 bases from J; bases unmatched to any gene: 11. The CDR3 has 16 amino acids. Using reference TRBV2 and TRBJ1-5 for the parts outside the CDR3, the full variable domain is EPEVTQTPSHQVTQMGQEVILRCVPISNHLYFYWYRQILGQKVEFLVSFYNNEISEKSEIFDDQFSVERPDGSNFTLKIRSTKLEDSAMYFCASSERGQGNTQPQHFGDGTRLSIL.

The gene calls are TRBV28 and TRBJ1-5; D is possibly TRBD1 (6 bases). Trimming stripped 5 bases from V and 1 base from J, with 15 bases between. The CDR3 loop spans 16 amino acids. The germline V gene encodes CDR1 MDHEN and CDR2 SYDVKM. The CDR3 reads CASSDPKGQSNQPQHF. Written as DNA, the CDR3 is TGTGCCAGCAGTGACCCTAAGGGACAAAGCAATCAGCCCCAGCATTTT.

The J gene is TRBJ1-5, the V gene TRBV6-5; 7 bases agree with TRBD1. The V gene's germline CDR1 is MNHEY and CDR2 SVGAGI. The CDR3 runs to 15 residues. V shed 7 bases and J 4 bases; nucleotides not matched to a gene: 10. CDR3 bases: TGTGCCAGCAACGCTGGGACAGTAAGAAATCAGCCCCAGCATTTT. Translation: CASNAGTVRNQPQHF.

V usage is TRBV19 and J usage is TRBJ1-5; D ambiguous. The CDR3 is 16 amino acids. Germline CDR1 reads LNHDA; CDR2 reads SQIVND (reference sequence). V lost 3 bases, J lost 2 bases, and 14 bases lay in between. The CDR3 region is CASSITFQKGNQPQHF. CDR3 nucleotides: TGTGCCAGTAGTATCACTTTTCAAAAAGGCAATCAGCCCCAGCATTTT.

In DNA, the CDR3 is TGCGCCAGCAGCTTGGCCCGGGGAAACACTGAAGCTTTCTTT. This gives the protein CASSLARGNTEAFF. The chain couples TRBV5-1 to TRBJ1-1; D unclear. The germline CDR1 and CDR2 sequences are SGHRS and YFSETQ. Trimming pared 0 bases from V and 2 bases from J, leaving 8 bases between. This CDR3 is 14 amino acids long.

The sample holds one count of this clone. The V and J genes are TRBV3-1 (or the pseudogene TRBV3-2) and TRBJ2-7; 10 bases agree with TRBD2. Germline-derived CDR1 and CDR2 are LGHDT and YNNKEL (reference sequence). There are 14 residues in the CDR3. J was trimmed by 6 bases and V by 0 bases; bases with no gene match: 2. The chain's CDR3 is CASSQERLAGEQYF. CDR3 DNA: TGTGCCAGCAGCCAAGAGCGACTAGCGGGCGAGCAGTACTTC.

The gene calls are TRBV12-3 or TRBV12-4 and TRBJ1-1; D is undetermined. V lost 0 bases, J lost 4 bases, and 6 bases lay in between. The CDR3 consists of 13 residues. Here the CDR3 reads CASSLALRTEAFF. The CDR3 region has the DNA TGTGCCAGCAGTTTAGCGCTGCGCACTGAAGCTTTCTTT.

The V gene is TRBV6-1, the J gene TRBJ1-1; the D is unclear. The CDR3 has 14 residues. Germline assignment: CDR1 MNHNS and CDR2 SASEGT. Deletions cut 1 base from V and 6 bases from J, with 12 bases between. The CDR3 DNA sequence: TGTGCCAGCAGTGAAGTCCGGGGAGGAGCTGAAGCTTTCTTT. Amino acid sequence: CASSEVRGGAEAFF.

The V gene is TRBV3-1 (or the pseudogene TRBV3-2), the J gene TRBJ2-2, with TRBD2 identical over 8 bases. CDR1 and CDR2 from the germline V gene are LGHDT and YNNKEL (reference sequence). CDR3 length equals 16 residues. After removal of 1 base from V and 4 bases from J, the junction contained 5 bases not matched to a gene. CDR3 sequence reads: CASSQGGTRGTGELFF. The CDR3 nucleotides read TGTGCCAGCAGCCAAGGTGGGACTAGAGGCACCGGGGAGCTGTTTTTT.

This clone was observed a handful of times. The chain uses TRBV4-1 and TRBJ2-2; D remains ambiguous. V was clipped by 1 base and J by 8 bases, with 17 bases between them. The length of the CDR3 is 16 residues. In germline, CDR1 is MGHRA, CDR2 YSYEKL. CDR3 protein: CASSQVFRPLRGELFF. The CDR3 DNA sequence: TGCGCCAGCAGCCAAGTTTTCCGGCCGTTGAGGGGGGAGCTGTTTTTT.

This clone was counted once. The chain is built from TRBV15 and TRBJ2-1; 9 bases fit TRBD1. In germline, CDR1 is LNHNV, CDR2 YYDKDF (reference sequence). CDR3 length: 16 amino acids. V was clipped by 1 base and J by 7 bases; unmatched bases: 8. In nucleotides, the CDR3 is TGTGCCACCAGCAGAGCCGGGACAGGGATTGGGAATGAGCAGTTCTTC. It codes for CATSRAGTGIGNEQFF.

V is TRBV7-2 and J is TRBJ2-1, with 15 bases fitting TRBD2. Trimming at V came to 6 bases and at J to 7 bases, leaving 4 bases not matched to a gene. The CDR3 runs 15 residues. Germline CDR1 reads SGHTA; CDR2 reads FQGNSA. The CDR3 DNA reads TGTGCCAGCAGTTACGGGACTAGCGGGGGGAATGAGCAGTTCTTC. Protein sequence: CASSYGTSGGNEQFF.

This chain uses TRBV6-1 with TRBJ1-2, with 9 bases that match TRBD1. The germline V gene has CDR1 MNHNS and CDR2 SASEGT. The CDR3 extends over 15 amino acids. V lost 2 bases, J lost 5 bases, and 6 bases stayed unmatched. The CDR3 protein is CASSESLGQGYGYTF. CDR3 in DNA: TGTGCCAGCAGTGAAAGTTTGGGACAGGGATATGGCTACACCTTC.

The V call is TRBV6-2 or TRBV6-3, the J call TRBJ1-2; 7 nucleotides line up with TRBD1. This CDR3 has 16 residues. Looked up from germline, CDR1 is MNHEY and CDR2 is SVGEGT. Trimming took 2 bases from V and 4 from J; bases not matched to a gene: 10. CDR3: CASSYLPNRGGYGYTF. CDR3 sequence (DNA): TGTGCCAGCAGTTACCTGCCCAACAGGGGCGGCTATGGCTACACCTTC.

This clone was recorded once. The rearrangement uses TRBV19 and TRBJ2-7; D is unresolved. V lost 3 bases and J 0 bases, leaving 12 bases between the germline ends. The CDR3 consists of 15 residues. The germline V gene encodes CDR1 LNHDA and CDR2 SQIVND (reference sequence). CDR3 DNA: TGTGCCAGTAGTATTCAGTGGGCATCCTCCTACGAGCAGTACTTC. Translated, it gives CASSIQWASSYEQYF.

The chain recombines TRBV5-1 with TRBJ2-5; D is perhaps TRBD2 (6 bases). The CDR3 runs 11 residues. CDR1 SGHRS and CDR2 YFSETQ come from the germline V gene. CDR3 bases: TGCGCTAGCGGAGTACAAGAGACCCAGTACTTC. Its protein product is CASGVQETQYF.

This clone was detected only once. The rearrangement joins TRBV19 to TRBJ2-1; the match to TRBD2 covers 9 bases. V was clipped by 6 bases and J by 6 bases; unmatched bases: 9. The CDR3 spans 15 residues. Germline CDR1 reads LNHDA; CDR2 reads SQIVND (reference sequence). Here the CDR3 reads CASSPTQTSGNEQFF. DNA for the CDR3: TGTGCCAGTAGCCCCACTCAGACTAGCGGCAATGAGCAGTTCTTC.